This entry lists 27 T cell receptor beta chains sequenced from one sample in a study of T cell repertoires in cytomegalovirus infection. TCRdb fed the reads into MiXCR, producing one record per CDR3 protein. Of some 600,000 distinct CDR3 sequences in the sample, roughly 24% were seen once. Source material: CD8+ T cells from PBMCs. These receptor sequences come from a human donor in good health (CMV status not recorded). Some clones in this sample may be carry-over from other donors' samples.

V usage is TRBV20-1 and J usage is TRBJ2-1, with TRBD2 matching 13 bases. The CDR3 loop spans 15 amino acids. With 5 bases clipped from V and 3 bases from J, the junction kept 4 bases outside the gene matches. Germline V gene sequence: CDR1 DFQATT, CDR2 SNEGSKA (reference sequence). The CDR3 DNA reads as TGCAGTGCTGTGACTAGCGGGGGGATCTACAATGAGCAGTTCTTC. As protein: CSAVTSGGIYNEQFF.

For this clonotype: The junction does not match germline at one end; this may be a read error. The V call is TRBV5-3, the J call TRBJ2-3; the D is unclear. TRBV5-3 is known as an ORF, though its function is uncertain. The CDR3 runs 17 residues. CDR3 in amino acids: CASSLVPRPTSTDTQYF. The CDR3 coding sequence is TGTGCCAGCAGCTTGGTTCCTCGGCCGACTAGCACAGATACGCAGTATTTT.

This clonotype showed up just a few times. The V call is TRBV4-1, the J call TRBJ2-6, with 8 positions matching TRBD1. Germline loops: CDR1 MGHRA, CDR2 YSYEKL. The CDR3 runs 18 residues. With 4 bases clipped from V and 0 bases from J, the junction kept 8 bases outside the gene matches. CDR3 in amino acids: CASSLWTGTFSGANVLTF. DNA for the CDR3: TGCGCCAGCAGCCTTTGGACAGGGACTTTCTCTGGGGCCAACGTCCTGACTTTC.

This clonotype was counted many times. The chain links TRBV6-1 to TRBJ1-2, with no clear D. Germline CDR1 and CDR2: MNHNS and SASEGT. Trimming took 4 bases from V and 8 from J, leaving 20 bases between them. The CDR3 is made up of 15 amino acids. The CDR3 loop reads CASSADPWDMMGYTF. CDR3 bases: TGTGCCAGCAGTGCAGACCCATGGGATATGATGGGCTACACCTTC.

This clonotype appeared a few times. This chain uses TRBV20-1 with TRBJ1-1, with D possibly being TRBD1 (5 bases). This CDR3 is 12 amino acids long. The V gene's germline CDR1 is DFQATT and CDR2 SNEGSKA (reference sequence). Trimming took 3 bases from V and 5 from J, leaving 10 bases between them. CDR3 residues: CSASGGGTEAFF. The CDR3 DNA reads TGCAGTGCTAGTGGTGGGGGAACTGAAGCTTTCTTT.

The J gene is TRBJ2-5, the V gene TRBV28, with D possibly TRBD1 on 6 matching bases. CDR1 and CDR2 from the germline V gene are MDHEN and SYDVKM. The germline V and J ends were trimmed by 5 bases and 5 bases, with 9 bases remaining between them. The CDR3 runs 12 residues. CDR3 nucleotides: TGTGCCAGCAGTCCAGGGGTCGAGACCCAGTACTTC. Its protein product is CASSPGVETQYF.

The chain joins TRBV24-1 to TRBJ2-2; 8 bases align to TRBD1. J gave up 7 bases and V 4 bases, and 10 bases lay outside the gene matches. CDR3 length: 16 residues. Per the germline V gene, CDR1 is KGHDR and CDR2 is SFDVKD. The CDR3 sequence is CATSDPDRGRGGELFF. Here the CDR3 DNA reads TGTGCCACCAGTGACCCAGACAGGGGACGGGGCGGGGAGCTGTTTTTT.

This clonotype was detected only a few times. The rearrangement links TRBV28 to TRBJ2-2, with TRBD2 as a possible D gene (5 bases). Germline lookup yields CDR1 MDHEN and CDR2 SYDVKM. The V end was cut by 3 bases, the J end by 1 base, with 12 bases between. This CDR3 is 16 amino acids long. The CDR3 spells CASSFTGLLNTGELFF. The DNA of the CDR3 is TGTGCCAGCAGTTTTACCGGACTTCTGAACACCGGGGAGCTGTTTTTT.

The table lists this clonotype with many counts. The chain couples TRBV7-2 to TRBJ2-1, with 9 bases aligning to TRBD1. V gave up 3 bases and J gave up 6 bases; unmatched junction bases: 9. The CDR3 extends over 16 amino acids. Germline assignment: CDR1 SGHTA and CDR2 FQGNSA. The chain's CDR3 is CASSFPFGTGINEQFF. CDR3 DNA: TGTGCCAGCAGCTTTCCCTTTGGGACAGGGATCAATGAGCAGTTCTTC.

This clonotype is a singleton in its sample. The rearrangement links TRBV6-8 to TRBJ2-5, with D uncertain. The germline CDR1 and CDR2 sequences are MNHGY and SAAAGT. The CDR3 extends over 13 amino acids. Between the trimmed V and J ends, which lost 1 base and 5 bases, there was a span of 8 bases. The CDR3 region has the DNA TGTGCCAGCAGTTACTGGCCAGCTGAGACCCAGTACTTC. Translated: CASSYWPAETQYF.

There are a few counts of this clonotype. The chain is built from TRBV27 and TRBJ2-7; 7 bases match TRBD1. CDR1 MNHEY and CDR2 SMNVEV come from the germline V gene (reference sequence). V trimming: 0 bases; J trimming: 4 bases; junction bases outside the gene matches: 3. There are 14 residues in the CDR3. CDR3 protein: CASSLSRQGYEQYF. The CDR3 coding sequence is TGTGCCAGCAGTTTATCCAGACAGGGATACGAGCAGTACTTC.

This chain joins TRBV29-1 and TRBJ2-2; TRBD1 agrees at 12 bases. The V gene end was trimmed by 3 bases and the J gene end by 7 bases; junction bases not matched to a gene: 12. This CDR3 is 17 amino acids long. Germline V CDR1 and CDR2: SQVTM, ANQGSEA. DNA of the CDR3: TGCAGCGTTGATACGGGGACAGGGGGCGATGTGTTCGGGGAGCTGTTTTTT. Its translation is CSVDTGTGGDVFGELFF.

CDR3 loop: CATSRDGGPNEKLFF. CDR3 DNA sequence: TGTGCCACCAGCAGAGATGGGGGCCCGAATGAAAAACTGTTTTTT. The chain uses TRBV15 and TRBJ1-4, with a weak D call TRBD1 (6 bases). CDR1 is LNHNV and CDR2 is YYDKDF in the germline V gene (reference sequence). V lost 0 bases to trimming and J lost 5 bases, with 10 bases between them. The CDR3 extends over 15 amino acids.

This clonotype appeared many times. J is TRBJ2-1 and V is TRBV20-1; 7 bases are a match to TRBD2. After removal of 3 bases from V and 4 bases from J, the junction contained 12 bases not matched to a gene. Germline loops: CDR1 DFQATT, CDR2 SNEGSKA (reference sequence). This CDR3 has 16 amino acids. The CDR3 DNA sequence: TGCAGTGCTAGCGCCCATGGGCGGGGGTCTTACAATGAGCAGTTCTTC. It translates to CSASAHGRGSYNEQFF.

The rearrangement uses TRBV4-1 and TRBJ2-5; possibly TRBD1 for D (6 bases). Trimming removed 5 bases from V and 9 bases from J, with 16 bases in between. The V gene's germline CDR1 is MGHRA and CDR2 YSYEKL. CDR3 length equals 13 residues. The CDR3 region is CASSYRAAGAQYF. In nucleotides, the CDR3 is TGCGCCAGCAGCTACAGGGCCGCCGGAGCCCAGTACTTC.

The genes are TRBV5-1 and TRBJ2-7, with a tentative D call TRBD1 (7 bases). The germline V gene encodes CDR1 SGHRS and CDR2 YFSETQ. The V and J ends lost 6 bases and 4 bases respectively, with 20 bases between them. The CDR3 contains 15 residues. The CDR3 bases are TGCGCCAGCACCCAATTCGGACAGGAGGGATACGAGCAGTACTTC. The encoded protein is CASTQFGQEGYEQYF.

At least ten counts were recorded for this clonotype. The rearrangement links TRBV28 to TRBJ1-1, with D maybe TRBD1 (5 bases). V lost 5 bases and J lost 1, with 14 bases in between. Per germline, CDR1 MDHEN and CDR2 SYDVKM. There are 15 residues in the CDR3. The CDR3 reads CASSPWGRKNTEAFF. The CDR3 nucleotides are TGTGCCAGCAGTCCTTGGGGACGGAAGAACACTGAAGCTTTCTTT. Using reference TRBV28 and TRBJ1-1 for the parts outside the CDR3, the full variable domain is DVKVTQSSRYLVKRTGEKVFLECVQDMDHENMFWYRQDPGLGLRLIYFSYDVKMKEKGDIPEGYSVSREKKERFSLILESASTNQTSMYLCASSPWGRKNTEAFFGQGTRLTVV.

A word on this clonotype: This may arise from a read error, as a much more abundant clone is one base away. This chain joins TRBV7-6 and TRBJ2-5; possibly TRBD1 for D (5 bases). The CDR3 covers 16 residues. CDR1 and CDR2 from the germline V gene are SGHVS and FNYEAQ. V lost 2 bases and J 1 base, leaving 14 bases between the germline ends. CDR3: CASSLNTWTCQETQYF. As DNA, the CDR3 is TGTGCCAGCAGCTTAAACACCTGGACATGCCAAGAGACCCAGTACTTC.

The chain employs TRBV11-2 and TRBJ2-5; D is unresolved. Germline V lookup: CDR1 SGHAT, CDR2 FQNNGV. Trimming left V 2 bases short and J 1 base short, with 8 bases between. CDR3 size: 14 residues. The DNA for the CDR3 is TGTGCCAGCAGCTTACAGCGATTCCAAGAGACCCAGTACTTC. Protein: CASSLQRFQETQYF.

The V and J genes are TRBV6-6 and TRBJ2-3; D might be TRBD1 (6 bases). The germline V gene encodes CDR1 MNHNY and CDR2 SVGAGI (reference sequence). There are 13 residues in the CDR3. The germline V and J ends were trimmed by 0 bases and 8 bases, with 9 bases remaining between them. This CDR3 is CASSYSKGGTQYF. The CDR3 DNA sequence: TGTGCCAGCAGTTACTCGAAAGGGGGTACGCAGTATTTT.

This clonotype was found a few times. The V call is TRBV7-4, the J call TRBJ2-7; D unresolved. Trimming stripped 2 bases from V and 2 bases from J, with 10 bases between. The CDR3 is made up of 14 amino acids. Germline CDR1 SGHVT, CDR2 SQSDAQ. The CDR3 nucleotides read TGTGCCAGCAGCTTAAAGCCGGAACCCTACGAGCAGTACTTC. As protein: CASSLKPEPYEQYF.

The gene calls are TRBV7-9 and TRBJ1-1; the D is unclear. The CDR3 contains 14 residues. CDR1 is SEHNR and CDR2 is FQNEAQ in the germline V gene (reference sequence). V was clipped by 5 bases and J by 2 bases, with 12 bases between them. The CDR3 region has the DNA TGTGCCAGCAGCATGGGAGACCTTAACACTGAAGCTTTCTTT. Translating gives CASSMGDLNTEAFF.

The chain carries TRBV28 and TRBJ2-5, with 7 nucleotides matching TRBD1. The germline V gene encodes CDR1 MDHEN and CDR2 SYDVKM. The CDR3 has 13 amino acids. V shed 7 bases and J 5 bases; nucleotides not matched to a gene: 7. CDR3 residues: CASTRDSRETQYF. Here the CDR3 DNA reads TGTGCCAGCACCCGGGACAGTAGGGAGACCCAGTACTTC.

This clonotype has only a few counts. The chain joins TRBV9 to TRBJ1-4; 8 nucleotides agree with TRBD1. Germline CDR1 is SGDLS and CDR2 is YYNGEE. This CDR3 is built from 17 residues. J lost 4 bases, V lost 3 bases, and 11 bases had no gene match. CDR3 loop: CASSGTRQGRLNEKLFF. The CDR3 bases are TGTGCCAGCAGCGGAACCCGACAGGGGCGCCTTAATGAAAAACTGTTTTTT.

This chain joins TRBV29-1 and TRBJ2-7; D is perhaps TRBD1 or TRBD2 (5 bases each). Per germline, CDR1 SQVTM and CDR2 ANQGSEA. Trimming pared 4 bases from V and 5 bases from J, leaving 15 bases between. The CDR3 runs 13 residues. This chain's CDR3 is CSVGMGRDHEQYV. In DNA form, the CDR3 reads TGCAGCGTTGGTATGGGCAGGGACCACGAGCAGTACGTC.

The chain couples TRBV9 to TRBJ1-1; D not certain. Trimming took 0 bases from V and 4 from J, leaving 7 bases between them. CDR3 length equals 13 residues. Germline V CDR1 and CDR2: SGDLS, YYNGEE. DNA of the CDR3: TGTGCCAGCAGCGTAGTGTTTGTCACTGAAGCTTTCTTT. Translated, it gives CASSVVFVTEAFF. Full variable domain (rest looked up from reference TRBV9 and TRBJ1-1): DSGVTQTPKHLITATGQRVTLRCSPRSGDLSVYWYQQSLDQGLQFLIQYYNGEERAKGNILERFSAQQFPDLHSELNLSSLELGDSALYFCASSVVFVTEAFFGQGTRLTVV.

This clonotype was seen only a few times. This chain joins TRBV12-3 or TRBV12-4 and TRBJ2-5, with no clear D. The CDR3 is 14 residues long. Trimming removed 4 bases from V and 4 bases from J, with 13 bases in between. The CDR3 reads CASSYPGFGETQYF. The CDR3 DNA reads TGTGCCAGCAGTTACCCTGGGTTCGGAGAGACCCAGTACTTC.